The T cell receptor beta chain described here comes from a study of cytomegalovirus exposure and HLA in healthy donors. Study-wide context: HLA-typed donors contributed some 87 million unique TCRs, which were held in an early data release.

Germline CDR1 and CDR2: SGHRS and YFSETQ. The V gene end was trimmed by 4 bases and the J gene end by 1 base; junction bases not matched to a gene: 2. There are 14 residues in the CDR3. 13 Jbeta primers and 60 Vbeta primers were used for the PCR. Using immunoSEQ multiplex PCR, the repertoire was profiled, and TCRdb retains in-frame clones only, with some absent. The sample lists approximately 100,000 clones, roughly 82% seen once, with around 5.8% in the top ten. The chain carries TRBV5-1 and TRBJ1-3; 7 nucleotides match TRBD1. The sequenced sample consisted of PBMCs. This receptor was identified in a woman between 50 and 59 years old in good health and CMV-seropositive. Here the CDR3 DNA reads TGCGCCAGCAGCCAGGACAGGTCTGGAAACACCATATATTTT. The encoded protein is CASSQDRSGNTIYF.